This T cell receptor (beta chain) was profiled in a study of response to subunit inactivated influenza vaccine. Study-wide points: There was a suggestion from the authors that each seasonal influenza vaccination recruits few new T cells.

The V gene end was trimmed by 3 bases and the J gene end by 4 bases; junction bases not matched to a gene: 5. The CDR3 is made up of 16 amino acids. The germline V gene encodes CDR1 MNHEY and CDR2 SMNVEV (reference sequence). TCRdb called the RT-PCR reads again in MiXCR, with one record for every CDR3 protein. The profile shows about 570,000 distinct CDR3 sequences, 10% to 15% of them singletons. As regards this clonotype: The antigen is undetermined.

The J gene is TRBJ2-2, the V gene TRBV27; 10 bases map to TRBD2. This TCR was recovered from a man aged 50 to 59 who received an inactivated influenza vaccine. The sample was PBMCs from blood, taken on the day of vaccination. The CDR3 coding sequence is TGTGCCAGCAGTTTTATAGCGGGGGGTGGCACCGGGGAGCTGTTTTTT. Its translation is CASSFIAGGGTGELFF.